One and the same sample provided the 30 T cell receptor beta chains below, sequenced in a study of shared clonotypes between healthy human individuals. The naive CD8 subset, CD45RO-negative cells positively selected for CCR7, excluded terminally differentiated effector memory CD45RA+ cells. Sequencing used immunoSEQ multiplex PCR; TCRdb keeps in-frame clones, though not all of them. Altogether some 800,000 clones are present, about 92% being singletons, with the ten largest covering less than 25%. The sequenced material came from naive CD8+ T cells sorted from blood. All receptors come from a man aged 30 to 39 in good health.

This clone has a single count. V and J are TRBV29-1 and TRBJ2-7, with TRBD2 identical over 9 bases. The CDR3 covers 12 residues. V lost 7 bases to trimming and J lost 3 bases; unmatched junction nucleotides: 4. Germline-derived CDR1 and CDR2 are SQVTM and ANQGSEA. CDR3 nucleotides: TGCAGCGCTCGGACTAGCGACTACGAGCAGTACTTC. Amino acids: CSARTSDYEQYF.

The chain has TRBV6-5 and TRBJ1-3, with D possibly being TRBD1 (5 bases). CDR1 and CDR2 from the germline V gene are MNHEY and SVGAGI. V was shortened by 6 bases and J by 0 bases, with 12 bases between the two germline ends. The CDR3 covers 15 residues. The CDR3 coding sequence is TGTGCCAGCAGCCCGACAGTGAGCTCTGGAAACACCATATATTTT. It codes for CASSPTVSSGNTIYF.

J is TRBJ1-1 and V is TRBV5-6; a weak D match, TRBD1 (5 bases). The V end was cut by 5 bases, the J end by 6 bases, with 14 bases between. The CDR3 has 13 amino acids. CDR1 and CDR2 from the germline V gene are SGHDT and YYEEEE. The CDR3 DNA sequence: TGTGCCAGCAGACGTCAGGGATTTCCTGAAGCTTTCTTT. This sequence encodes CASRRQGFPEAFF.

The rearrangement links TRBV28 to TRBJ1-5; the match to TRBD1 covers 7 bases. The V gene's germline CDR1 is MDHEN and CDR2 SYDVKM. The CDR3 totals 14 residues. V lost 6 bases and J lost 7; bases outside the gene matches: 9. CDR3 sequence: CASSQDRPVQPQHF. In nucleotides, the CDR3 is TGTGCCAGCAGCCAGGACAGGCCCGTGCAGCCCCAGCATTTT.

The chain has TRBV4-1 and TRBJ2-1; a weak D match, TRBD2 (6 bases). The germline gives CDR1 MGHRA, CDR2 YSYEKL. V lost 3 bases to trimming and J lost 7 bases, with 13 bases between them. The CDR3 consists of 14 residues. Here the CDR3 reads CASSHAGPRNEQFF. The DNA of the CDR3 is TGCGCCAGCAGCCACGCGGGACCGAGAAATGAGCAGTTCTTC.

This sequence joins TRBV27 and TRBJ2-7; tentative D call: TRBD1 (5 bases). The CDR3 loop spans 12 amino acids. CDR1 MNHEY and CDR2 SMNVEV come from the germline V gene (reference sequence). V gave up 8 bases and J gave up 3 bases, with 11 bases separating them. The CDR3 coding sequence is TGTGCCAGCGGATATCAGGGCTACGAGCAGTACTTC. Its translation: CASGYQGYEQYF.

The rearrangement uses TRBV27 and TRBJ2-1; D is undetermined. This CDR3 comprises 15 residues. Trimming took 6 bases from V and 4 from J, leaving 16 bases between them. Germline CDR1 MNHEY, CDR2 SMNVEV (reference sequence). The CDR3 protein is CASSKVPIGYNEQFF. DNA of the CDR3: TGTGCCAGCAGCAAGGTCCCTATCGGGTACAATGAGCAGTTCTTC.

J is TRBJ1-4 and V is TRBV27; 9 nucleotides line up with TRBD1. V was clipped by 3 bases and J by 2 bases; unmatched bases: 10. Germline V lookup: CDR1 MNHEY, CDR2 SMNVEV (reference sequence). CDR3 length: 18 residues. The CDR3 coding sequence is TGTGCCAGCAGTTTGGGCGGGACAGGGACTAAGACTAATGAAAAACTGTTTTTT. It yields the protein CASSLGGTGTKTNEKLFF.

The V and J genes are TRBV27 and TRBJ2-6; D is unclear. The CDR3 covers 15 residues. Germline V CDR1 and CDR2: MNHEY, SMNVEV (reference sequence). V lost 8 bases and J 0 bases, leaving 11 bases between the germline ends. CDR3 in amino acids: CASWGSFSGANVLTF. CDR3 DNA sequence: TGTGCCAGCTGGGGTAGTTTCTCTGGGGCCAACGTCCTGACTTTC. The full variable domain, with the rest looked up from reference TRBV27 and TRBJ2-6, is EAQVTQNPRYLITVTGKKLTVTCSQNMNHEYMSWYRQDPGLGLRQIYYSMNVEVTDKGDVPEGYKVSRKEKRNFPLILESPSPNQTSLYFCASWGSFSGANVLTFGAGSRLTVL.

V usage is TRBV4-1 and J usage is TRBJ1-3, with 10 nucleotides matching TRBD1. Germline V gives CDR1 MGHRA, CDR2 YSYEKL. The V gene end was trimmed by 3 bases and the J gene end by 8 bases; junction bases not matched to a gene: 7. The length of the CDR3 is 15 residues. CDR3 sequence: CASSHPGTGAYTIYF. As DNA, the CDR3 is TGCGCCAGCAGCCACCCCGGGACAGGGGCATACACCATATATTTT.

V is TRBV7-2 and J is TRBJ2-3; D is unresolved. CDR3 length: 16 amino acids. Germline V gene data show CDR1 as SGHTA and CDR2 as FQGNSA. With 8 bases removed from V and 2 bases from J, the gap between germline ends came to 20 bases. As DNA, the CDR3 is TGTGCCAGCCGCACACGACCGGAAGGCCTCACAGATACGCAGTATTTT. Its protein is CASRTRPEGLTDTQYF. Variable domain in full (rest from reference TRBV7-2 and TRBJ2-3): GAGVSQSPSNKVTEKGKDVELRCDPISGHTALYWYRQSLGQGLEFLIYFQGNSAPDKSGLPSDRFSAERTGGSVSTLTIQRTQQEDSAVYLCASRTRPEGLTDTQYFGPGTRLTVL.

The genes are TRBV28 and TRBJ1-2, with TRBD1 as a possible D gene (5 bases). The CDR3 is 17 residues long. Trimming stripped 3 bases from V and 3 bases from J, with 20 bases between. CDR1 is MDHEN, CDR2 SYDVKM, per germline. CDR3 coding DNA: TGTGCCAGCAGTTTTCCCTCGCCCAGGGTATATGACTATGGCTACACCTTC. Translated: CASSFPSPRVYDYGYTF.

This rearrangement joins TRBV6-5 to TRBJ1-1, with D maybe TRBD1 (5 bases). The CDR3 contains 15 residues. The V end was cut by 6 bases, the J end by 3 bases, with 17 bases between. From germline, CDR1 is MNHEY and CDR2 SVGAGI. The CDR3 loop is CASRIQGFTDTEAFF. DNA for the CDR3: TGTGCCAGCAGAATTCAGGGATTTACGGACACTGAAGCTTTCTTT.

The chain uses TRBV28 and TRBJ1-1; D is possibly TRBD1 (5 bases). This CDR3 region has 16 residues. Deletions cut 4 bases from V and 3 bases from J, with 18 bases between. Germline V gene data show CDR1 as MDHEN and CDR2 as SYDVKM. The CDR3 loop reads CASSSGGMGEHTEAFF. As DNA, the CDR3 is TGTGCCAGCAGTTCGGGTGGGATGGGGGAGCACACTGAAGCTTTCTTT.

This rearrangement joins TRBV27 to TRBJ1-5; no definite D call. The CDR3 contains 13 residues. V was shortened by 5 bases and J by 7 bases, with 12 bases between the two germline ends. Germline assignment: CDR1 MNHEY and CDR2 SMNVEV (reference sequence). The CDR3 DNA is TGTGCCAGCAGTCTAGGGTTCTGGCAGCCCCAGCATTTT. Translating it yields CASSLGFWQPQHF.

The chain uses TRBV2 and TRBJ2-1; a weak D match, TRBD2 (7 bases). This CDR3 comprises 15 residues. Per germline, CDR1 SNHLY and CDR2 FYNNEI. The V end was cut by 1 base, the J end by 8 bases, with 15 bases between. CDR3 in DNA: TGTGCCAGCAGTGAAGGGCGGGGGCCCCTGGATGAGCAGTTCTTC. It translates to CASSEGRGPLDEQFF.

The CDR3 DNA reads TGTGCCAGCAGCGTCCAGCCGGGGTACGAGCAGTACTTC. Amino acids: CASSVQPGYEQYF. V gene TRBV9 combines with J gene TRBJ2-7; TRBD2 might be the D (5 bases). CDR3 length: 13 residues. Germline CDR1 SGDLS, CDR2 YYNGEE. With 2 bases removed from V and 4 bases from J, the gap between germline ends came to 10 bases.

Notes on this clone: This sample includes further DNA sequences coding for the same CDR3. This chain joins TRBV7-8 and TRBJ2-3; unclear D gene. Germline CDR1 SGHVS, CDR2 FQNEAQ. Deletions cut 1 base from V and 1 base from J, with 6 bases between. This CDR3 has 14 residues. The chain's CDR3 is CASSLVGGTDTQYF. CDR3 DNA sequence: TGTGCCAGCAGCTTAGTTGGAGGCACAGATACGCAGTATTTT. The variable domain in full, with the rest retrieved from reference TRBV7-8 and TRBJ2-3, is GAGVSQSPRYKVAKRGQDVALRCDPISGHVSLFWYQQALGQGPEFLTYFQNEAQLDKSGLPSDRFFAERPEGSVSTLKIQRTQQEDSAVYLCASSLVGGTDTQYFGPGTRLTVL.

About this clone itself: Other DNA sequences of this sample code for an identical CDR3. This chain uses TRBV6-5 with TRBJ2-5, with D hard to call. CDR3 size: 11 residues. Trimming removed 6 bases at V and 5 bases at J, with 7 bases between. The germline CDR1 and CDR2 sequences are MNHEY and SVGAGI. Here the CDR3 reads CASSSRETQYF. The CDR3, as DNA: TGTGCCAGCAGCTCCCGGGAGACCCAGTACTTC.

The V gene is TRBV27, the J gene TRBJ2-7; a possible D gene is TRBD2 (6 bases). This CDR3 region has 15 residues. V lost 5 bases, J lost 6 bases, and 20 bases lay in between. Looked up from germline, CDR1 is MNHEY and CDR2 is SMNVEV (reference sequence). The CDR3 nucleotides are TGTGCCAGCAGTCGGGAGTTAAGTACGGGAAGCGAGCAGTACTTC. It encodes CASSRELSTGSEQYF.

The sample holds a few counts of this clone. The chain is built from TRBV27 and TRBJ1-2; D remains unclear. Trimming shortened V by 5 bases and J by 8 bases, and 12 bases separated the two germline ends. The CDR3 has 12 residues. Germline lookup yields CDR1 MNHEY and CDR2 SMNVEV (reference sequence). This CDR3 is CASSPPAGGYTF. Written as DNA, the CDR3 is TGTGCCAGCAGTCCACCTGCGGGCGGCTACACCTTC.

CDR3 nucleotide sequence: TGTGCCAGCAGCGTGGAAACAAGGAATGAGCAGTTCTTC. Its protein is CASSVETRNEQFF. V and J are TRBV9 and TRBJ2-1; D is undetermined. The CDR3 runs to 13 residues. Germline V gene lookup returns CDR1 SGDLS and CDR2 YYNGEE. V lost 2 bases to trimming and J lost 7 bases, with 10 bases between them.

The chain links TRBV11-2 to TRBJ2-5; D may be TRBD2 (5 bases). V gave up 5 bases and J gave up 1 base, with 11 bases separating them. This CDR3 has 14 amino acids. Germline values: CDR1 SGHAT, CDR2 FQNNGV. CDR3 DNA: TGTGCCAGCAGCAAACTGGACTCCCAAGAGACCCAGTACTTC. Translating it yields CASSKLDSQETQYF.

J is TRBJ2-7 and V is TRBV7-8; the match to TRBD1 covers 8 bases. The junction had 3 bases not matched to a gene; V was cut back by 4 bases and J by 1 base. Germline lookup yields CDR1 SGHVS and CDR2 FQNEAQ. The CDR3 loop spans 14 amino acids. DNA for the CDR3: TGTGCCAGCAGCTGGACAGGGCTGTCCTACGAGCAGTACTTC. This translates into CASSWTGLSYEQYF.

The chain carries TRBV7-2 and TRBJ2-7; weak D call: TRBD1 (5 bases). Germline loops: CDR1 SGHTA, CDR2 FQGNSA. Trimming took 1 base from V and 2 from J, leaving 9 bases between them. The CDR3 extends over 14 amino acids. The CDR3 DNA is TGTGCCAGCAGCTTAGAAGGGGCCGCCTACGAGCAGTACTTC. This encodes CASSLEGAAYEQYF.

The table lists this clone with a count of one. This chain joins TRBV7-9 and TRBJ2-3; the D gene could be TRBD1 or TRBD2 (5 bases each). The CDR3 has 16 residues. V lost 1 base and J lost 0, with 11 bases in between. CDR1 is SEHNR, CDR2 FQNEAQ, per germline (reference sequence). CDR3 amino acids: CASSLGGSGSTDTQYF. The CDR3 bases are TGTGCCAGCAGCTTAGGGGGGAGTGGGAGCACAGATACGCAGTATTTT.

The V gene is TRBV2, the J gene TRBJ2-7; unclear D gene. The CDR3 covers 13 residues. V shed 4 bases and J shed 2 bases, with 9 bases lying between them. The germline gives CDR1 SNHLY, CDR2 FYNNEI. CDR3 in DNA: TGTGCCAGCAGTGTATCTAGGACCTACGAGCAGTACTTC. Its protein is CASSVSRTYEQYF.

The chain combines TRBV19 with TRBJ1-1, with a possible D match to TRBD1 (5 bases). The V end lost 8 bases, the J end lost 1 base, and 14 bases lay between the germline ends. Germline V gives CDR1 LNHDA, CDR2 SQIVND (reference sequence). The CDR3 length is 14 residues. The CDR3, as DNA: TGTGCCAGTGCGTGGGTGGGGCAGAACACTGAAGCTTTCTTT. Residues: CASAWVGQNTEAFF.

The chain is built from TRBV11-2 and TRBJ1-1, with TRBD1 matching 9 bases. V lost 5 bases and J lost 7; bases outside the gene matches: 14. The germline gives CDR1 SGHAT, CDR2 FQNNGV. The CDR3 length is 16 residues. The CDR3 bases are TGTGCCAGCAGCCCTACACAAGGACAGGGGAGGAATGAAGCTTTCTTT. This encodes CASSPTQGQGRNEAFF.

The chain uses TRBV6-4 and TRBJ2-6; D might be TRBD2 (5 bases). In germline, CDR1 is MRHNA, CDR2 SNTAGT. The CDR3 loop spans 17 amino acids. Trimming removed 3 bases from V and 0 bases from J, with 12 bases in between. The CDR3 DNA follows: TGTGCCAGCAGTGAGGGAGCCTTTGCCTCTGGGGCCAACGTCCTGACTTTC. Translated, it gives CASSEGAFASGANVLTF.